Below are 18 T cell receptor beta chains sequenced from a single sample in a study of OX40 agonist ivuxolimab in advanced cancers. Receptor amplification or capture employed the immunoSEQ multiplex PCR assay. In TCRdb, the immuneACCESS table is reduced to in-frame sequences with V and J assigned. These tables do not hold every clone; where another copy was compared, an unresolved V gene accounts for under half, and the others remain unexplained. This sample is represented by around 63,000 clones; 80% to 90% of them were singletons. The ten largest make up roughly 10% of the sample. Specimen: CD4+ or CD8+ T cells sorted from blood, collected in a trial of the OX40 agonist ivuxolimab. Receptors were obtained from an adult with an advanced solid tumor such as melanoma, head and neck, liver or kidney cancer.

The chain combines TRBV10-3 with TRBJ1-6; 7 bases are a match to TRBD1. The V gene's germline CDR1 is ENHRY and CDR2 SYGVKD. V lost 11 bases, J lost 10 bases, and 11 bases stayed unmatched. The CDR3 length is 13 residues. As DNA, the CDR3 is TGTGCCGCCGCACGGGACAGTGGATCACCCCTCCACTTT. Translation: CAAARDSGSPLHF.

The chain recombines TRBV18 with TRBJ2-2, with 12 bases aligning to TRBD2. Trimming removed 5 bases from V and 0 bases from J; junction bases left unmatched: 4. CDR3 length equals 17 residues. Germline V CDR1 and CDR2: KGHSH, LQKENI. The CDR3 here is CASSNLAGGPNTGELFF. In nucleotides, the CDR3 is TGTGCCAGCTCAAACCTAGCGGGAGGGCCGAACACCGGGGAGCTGTTTTTT. Looking up the rest from reference TRBV18 and TRBJ2-2 gives the full variable domain: NAGVMQNPRHLVRRRGQEARLRCSPMKGHSHVYWYRQLPEEGLKFMVYLQKENIIDESGMPKERFSAEFPKEGPSILRIQQVVRGDSAAYFCASSNLAGGPNTGELFFGEGSRLTVL.

The J gene is TRBJ1-1, the V gene TRBV28; D gene ambiguous. The CDR3 has 18 amino acids. In germline, CDR1 is MDHEN, CDR2 SYDVKM. Trimming left V 3 bases short and J 1 base short, with 21 bases between. The CDR3 nucleotides are TGTGCCAGCAGTTTTGACGCCGGCTCGTATAGGCCGAACACTGAAGCTTTCTTT. Protein sequence: CASSFDAGSYRPNTEAFF.

This chain links TRBV2 with TRBJ1-1; the match to TRBD1 covers 11 bases. Germline loops: CDR1 SNHLY, CDR2 FYNNEI. J was trimmed by 5 bases and V by 7 bases; bases with no gene match: 3. The CDR3 length is 13 residues. For the CDR3, the DNA is TGTGCCAGCACCGGGACAGGGGGGACTGAAGCTTTCTTT. As protein: CASTGTGGTEAFF.

This rearrangement joins TRBV5-1 to TRBJ1-6, with 8 bases lining up with TRBD1. V shed 1 base, J shed 9 bases, and the junction held 9 bases outside the gene matches. This CDR3 has 16 amino acids. Germline CDR1 SGHRS, CDR2 YFSETQ. This chain's CDR3 is CASSLQDPGGGSPLHF. CDR3 sequence (DNA): TGCGCCAGCAGCTTGCAAGATCCAGGGGGCGGTTCACCCCTCCACTTT.

This clone was seen only once. This chain uses TRBV4-1 with TRBJ2-5, with TRBD2 matching 13 bases. Germline loops: CDR1 MGHRA, CDR2 YSYEKL. The CDR3 has 16 amino acids. Trimming at V came to 4 bases and at J to 5 bases, leaving 7 bases not matched to a gene. The CDR3 here is CASSPRTSGSFETQYF. CDR3 DNA: TGCGCCAGCAGCCCTCGGACTAGCGGGAGTTTTGAGACCCAGTACTTC.

This sequence joins TRBV28 and TRBJ2-1, with D possibly being TRBD2 (6 bases). V lost 1 base and J 6 bases, leaving 19 bases between the germline ends. The CDR3 has 17 amino acids. Germline-derived CDR1 and CDR2 are MDHEN and SYDVKM. In DNA, the CDR3 is TGTGCCAGCAGTTTATCCCCGGGAGTGGGTAGCATCAATGAGCAGTTCTTC. Translated, it gives CASSLSPGVGSINEQFF.

The chain recombines TRBV11-2 with TRBJ2-3, with D hard to call. Trimming left V 6 bases short and J 1 base short, with 17 bases between. CDR3 length: 16 residues. Looked up from germline, CDR1 is SGHAT and CDR2 is FQNNGV. The CDR3 region has the DNA TGTGCCAGCAGTGTTCTTGGGGTTGGAGGCACAGATACGCAGTATTTT. Its protein is CASSVLGVGGTDTQYF.

This clone was observed once. This sequence joins TRBV5-1 and TRBJ2-2; D not resolved. Germline CDR1 SGHRS, CDR2 YFSETQ. The CDR3 is made up of 16 amino acids. V lost 5 bases and J lost 0, with 14 bases in between. Here the CDR3 reads CASSFSTIANTGELFF. CDR3 in DNA: TGCGCCAGCAGTTTTTCCACTATCGCGAACACCGGGGAGCTGTTTTTT.

The chain links TRBV15 to TRBJ2-5; 7 bases line up with TRBD2. Germline CDR1 reads LNHNV; CDR2 reads YYDKDF (reference sequence). CDR3 length equals 14 residues. Trimming cost V 1 base and J 4 bases; bases outside gene matches: 3. CDR3 nucleotides: TGTGCCACCAGCAGAGTAAGGGAGGGAGAGACCCAGTACTTC. Protein: CATSRVREGETQYF.

The CDR3 loop is CASSPNSGPTTQYF. CDR3 sequence (DNA): TGTGCCAGCAGCCCCAATAGCGGACCAACGACCCAGTACTTC. V is TRBV7-2 and J is TRBJ2-5; D possibly corresponds to TRBD2 (6 bases). Per germline, CDR1 SGHTA and CDR2 FQGNSA. Trimming stripped 5 bases from V and 7 bases from J, with 17 bases between. This CDR3 is 14 amino acids long.

This sequence joins TRBV5-6 and TRBJ2-3; D is uncertain. This CDR3 spans 16 amino acids. Between the trimmed V and J ends, which lost 4 bases and 1 base, there was a span of 16 bases. CDR1 SGHDT and CDR2 YYEEEE come from the germline V gene. For the CDR3, the DNA is TGTGCCAGCAGCCTCGGACCGCCCGGCGGCACAGATACGCAGTATTTT. Translating it yields CASSLGPPGGTDTQYF.

The CDR3 nucleotides are TGTGCCAGCAGGCCTTGGGACGCCTACGAGCAGTACTTC. It yields the protein CASRPWDAYEQYF. V is TRBV6-5 and J is TRBJ2-5; perhaps D is TRBD1 or TRBD2 (5 bases each). The DNA matches TRBJ2-7 better at its end, which makes the J call doubtful. Germline values: CDR1 MNHEY, CDR2 SVGAGI. This CDR3 contains 13 residues.

The chain links TRBV11-3 to TRBJ2-1, with 7 bases lining up with TRBD2. Per the germline V gene, CDR1 is SGHNT and CDR2 is YENEEA. The J segment lost 11 bases and the V segment lost 6 bases, leaving 10 bases of the junction unmatched. The CDR3 runs 13 residues. Here the CDR3 DNA reads TGTGCCAGCAGACGGGACTTAGCGGGCCAGCAGTTCTTC. This translates into CASRRDLAGQQFF. The full variable domain, rest sourced from reference TRBV11-3 and TRBJ2-1, is EAGVVQSPRYKIIEKKQPVAFWCNPISGHNTLYWYLQNLGQGPELLIRYENEEAVDDSQLPKDRFSAERLKGVDSTLKIQPAELGDSAVYLCASRRDLAGQQFFGPGTRLTVL.

To note about this clone: The junction departs from the called germline gene at one end, perhaps through a read error. This chain links TRBV7-7 with TRBJ2-5; D perhaps matches TRBD1 (6 bases). This CDR3 region has 15 residues. Germline V gene data show CDR1 as SSHAT and CDR2 as FNYEAQ (reference sequence). The CDR3: CASSLQLTGSETQYF. The CDR3, as DNA: TGTGCTAGCAGCTTACAACTTACAGGGTCAGAGACCCAGTACTTC. Complete variable domain (other parts from reference TRBV7-7 and TRBJ2-5): GAGVSQSPRYKVTKRGQDVTLRCDPISSHATLYWYQQALGQGPEFLTYFNYEAQPDKSGLPSDRFSAERPEGSISTLTIQRTEQRDSAMYRCASSLQLTGSETQYFGPGTRLLVL.

V is TRBV19 and J is TRBJ2-5, with 7 bases lining up with TRBD2. CDR3 size: 12 residues. Germline assignment: CDR1 LNHDA and CDR2 SQIVND (reference sequence). Trimming at V came to 4 bases and at J to 11 bases, leaving 7 bases not matched to a gene. The CDR3 loop is CASSTTRGEQYF. The CDR3 DNA is TGTGCCAGTAGTACGACACGGGGGGAGCAGTACTTC.

This sequence joins TRBV6-5 and TRBJ2-4; TRBD1 is a possible D gene (7 bases). Germline V gives CDR1 MNHEY, CDR2 SVGAGI. Trimming removed 5 bases from V and 7 bases from J, with 12 bases in between. The CDR3 sequence is 13 residues long. The CDR3 is CASSLQGRNIQYF. CDR3 sequence (DNA): TGTGCCAGCAGTCTACAGGGGAGGAACATTCAGTACTTC.

The chain recombines TRBV5-1 with TRBJ2-7; tentative D call: TRBD1 (6 bases). Germline CDR1 is SGHRS and CDR2 is YFSETQ. The CDR3 contains 14 residues. V was clipped by 3 bases and J by 5 bases, with 15 bases between them. The CDR3, as DNA: TGCGCCAGCAGCTCACCGGGACATCACCACGAGCAGTACTTC. Protein product: CASSSPGHHHEQYF. Filled out from reference TRBV5-1 and TRBJ2-7, the complete variable domain reads KAGVTQTPRYLIKTRGQQVTLSCSPISGHRSVSWYQQTPGQGLQFLFEYFSETQRNKGNFPGRFSGRQFSNSRSEMNVSTLELGDSALYLCASSSPGHHHEQYFGPGTRLTVT.